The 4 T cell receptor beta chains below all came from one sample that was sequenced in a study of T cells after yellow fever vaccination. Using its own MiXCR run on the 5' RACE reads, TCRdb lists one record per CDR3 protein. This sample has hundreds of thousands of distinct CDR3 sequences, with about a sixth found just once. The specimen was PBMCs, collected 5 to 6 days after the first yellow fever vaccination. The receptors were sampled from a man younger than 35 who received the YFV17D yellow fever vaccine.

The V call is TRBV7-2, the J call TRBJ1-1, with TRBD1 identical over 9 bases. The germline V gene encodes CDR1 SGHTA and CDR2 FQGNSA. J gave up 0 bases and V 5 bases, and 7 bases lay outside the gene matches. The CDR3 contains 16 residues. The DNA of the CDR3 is TGTGCCAGCAGCCTGACAGGGGGAGCGTTGAACACTGAAGCTTTCTTT. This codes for CASSLTGGALNTEAFF. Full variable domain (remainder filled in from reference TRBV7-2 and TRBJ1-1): GAGVSQSPSNKVTEKGKDVELRCDPISGHTALYWYRQSLGQGLEFLIYFQGNSAPDKSGLPSDRFSAERTGGSVSTLTIQRTQQEDSAVYLCASSLTGGALNTEAFFGQGTRLTVV.

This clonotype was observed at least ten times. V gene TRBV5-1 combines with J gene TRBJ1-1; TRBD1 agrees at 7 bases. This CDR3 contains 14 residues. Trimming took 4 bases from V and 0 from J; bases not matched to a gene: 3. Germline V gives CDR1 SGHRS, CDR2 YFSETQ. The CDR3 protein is CASSRDRMNTEAFF. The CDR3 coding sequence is TGCGCCAGCAGCCGGGACAGAATGAACACTGAAGCTTTCTTT. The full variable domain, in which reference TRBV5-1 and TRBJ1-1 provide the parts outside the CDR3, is KAGVTQTPRYLIKTRGQQVTLSCSPISGHRSVSWYQQTPGQGLQFLFEYFSETQRNKGNFPGRFSGRQFSNSRSEMNVSTLELGDSALYLCASSRDRMNTEAFFGQGTRLTVV.

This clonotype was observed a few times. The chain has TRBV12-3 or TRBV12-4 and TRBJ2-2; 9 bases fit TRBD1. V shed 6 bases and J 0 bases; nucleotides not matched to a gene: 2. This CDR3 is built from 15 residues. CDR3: CASRRDRANTGELFF. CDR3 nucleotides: TGTGCCAGCAGAAGGGACAGGGCGAACACCGGGGAGCTGTTTTTT.

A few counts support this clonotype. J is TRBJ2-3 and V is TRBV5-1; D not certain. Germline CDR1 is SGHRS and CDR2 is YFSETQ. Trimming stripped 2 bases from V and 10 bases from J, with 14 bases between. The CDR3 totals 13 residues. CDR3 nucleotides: TGCGCCAGCAGCTTTGATTCCCCCCCGGCGCAGTATTTT. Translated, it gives CASSFDSPPAQYF.